Below, 24 T cell receptor beta chains from the same sample are listed, as sequenced in a study of OX40 agonist ivuxolimab in advanced cancers. Repertoires were generated with immunoSEQ multiplex PCR, while TCRdb's copy carries only in-frame clones and drops some. The repertoire includes tens of thousands of clones, approximately 80% of them detected once, and 16% sits in the top ten. The sequencing used CD4+ or CD8+ T cells sorted from blood, collected in a trial of the OX40 agonist ivuxolimab. These receptors came from an adult with an advanced solid tumor such as melanoma, head and neck, liver or kidney cancer.

V usage is TRBV9 and J usage is TRBJ2-7, with TRBD1 as a possible D gene (5 bases). V was trimmed by 3 bases and J by 3 bases, leaving 10 bases between them. CDR1 and CDR2 from the germline V gene are SGDLS and YYNGEE. The CDR3 is made up of 13 amino acids. In nucleotides, the CDR3 is TGTGCCAGCAGCGACGGACAACACTACGAGCAGTACTTC. This gives the protein CASSDGQHYEQYF.

The chain uses TRBV2 and TRBJ2-1; D is uncertain. V was shortened by 10 bases and J by 0 bases, with 16 bases between the two germline ends. The germline V gene encodes CDR1 SNHLY and CDR2 FYNNEI. This CDR3 has 15 residues. The CDR3 loop reads CATQTDRSSYNEQFF. The CDR3 nucleotides are TGTGCCACCCAGACCGACCGAAGCTCCTACAATGAGCAGTTCTTC. Complete variable domain (other parts from reference TRBV2 and TRBJ2-1): EPEVTQTPSHQVTQMGQEVILRCVPISNHLYFYWYRQILGQKVEFLVSFYNNEISEKSEIFDDQFSVERPDGSNFTLKIRSTKLEDSAMYFCATQTDRSSYNEQFFGPGTRLTVL.

Points on this clone: Germline and junction disagree at one end, which may indicate a read error. The J gene is TRBJ2-7, the V gene TRBV7-9; tentative D call: TRBD2 (5 bases). Germline values: CDR1 SEHNR, CDR2 FQNEAQ (reference sequence). The CDR3 runs 15 residues. The CDR3 nucleotides read TGTGCCAGCAGTTTAGATGACCAATTAGGGAGCGAGCAGTACTTC. Residues: CASSLDDQLGSEQYF.

This sequence joins TRBV19 and TRBJ1-5; D remains ambiguous. Per germline, CDR1 LNHDA and CDR2 SQIVND (reference sequence). The CDR3 runs 14 residues. V dropped 5 bases and J dropped 0 bases, with 8 bases sitting between them. CDR3 DNA: TGTGCCAGTAGTGCCGCCAATAGCAATCAGCCCCAGCATTTT. The encoded protein is CASSAANSNQPQHF.

The J gene is TRBJ2-1, the V gene TRBV5-1; D is uncertain. V was clipped by 5 bases and J by 0 bases, with 21 bases between them. The CDR3 is 18 residues long. Germline values: CDR1 SGHRS, CDR2 YFSETQ. As DNA, the CDR3 is TGCGCCAGCAGTCCGAAGCGTCTTACTCCGAGCTCCTACAATGAGCAGTTCTTC. Protein sequence: CASSPKRLTPSSYNEQFF.

This sequence joins TRBV13 and TRBJ2-1; perhaps D is TRBD1 or TRBD2 (6 bases each). V was trimmed by 7 bases and J by 7 bases, leaving 20 bases between them. Germline-derived CDR1 and CDR2 are PRHDT and FYEKMQ (reference sequence). This CDR3 has 15 amino acids. The CDR3 region has the DNA TGTGCCAGCACCGACGGGGGCGCTGGATGGAATGAGCAGTTCTTC. Its translation is CASTDGGAGWNEQFF.

The chain recombines TRBV20-1 with TRBJ1-4; no clear D gene. V dropped 4 bases and J dropped 3 bases, with 3 bases sitting between them. The CDR3 has 11 amino acids. CDR1 is DFQATT, CDR2 SNEGSKA, per germline (reference sequence). In DNA, the CDR3 is TGCAGTGCTAAAGCTAATGAAAAACTGTTTTTT. As protein: CSAKANEKLFF.

This clone is classed as medium-sized. This chain joins TRBV10-3 and TRBJ2-2; D not resolved. This CDR3 contains 12 residues. CDR1 is ENHRY, CDR2 SYGVKD, per germline. With 7 bases removed from V and 0 bases from J, the gap between germline ends came to 3 bases. CDR3 bases: TGTGCCATCATTGCGAACACCGGGGAGCTGTTTTTT. Encoded protein: CAIIANTGELFF.

By share of the sample, this clone is medium-sized. The chain has TRBV27 and TRBJ1-2, with TRBD1 matching over 7 bases. Looked up from germline, CDR1 is MNHEY and CDR2 is SMNVEV (reference sequence). J gave up 3 bases and V 6 bases, and 13 bases lay outside the gene matches. This CDR3 contains 16 residues. The CDR3 loop is CASRPSTGRRDYGYTF. The DNA for the CDR3 is TGTGCCAGCAGACCATCGACAGGGAGAAGGGACTATGGCTACACCTTC.

The chain carries TRBV7-6 and TRBJ1-2; 9 positions agree with TRBD1. The trim removed 5 bases at V and 7 bases at J, leaving 5 bases unmatched. The V gene's germline CDR1 is SGHVS and CDR2 FNYEAQ. The length of the CDR3 is 13 residues. CDR3 in amino acids: CASSEGQGFGYTF. The CDR3 region has the DNA TGTGCCAGCAGCGAAGGACAGGGGTTTGGCTACACCTTC.

The DNA for the CDR3 is TGTGCCAGCAGCTCAGCGGGATACGAGCAGTACTTC. Its translation is CASSSAGYEQYF. V is TRBV7-2 and J is TRBJ2-7; 7 nucleotides agree with TRBD2. CDR1 and CDR2 from the germline V gene are SGHTA and FQGNSA. This CDR3 has 12 amino acids. Trimming removed 4 bases from V and 4 bases from J; junction bases left unmatched: 1.

The chain couples TRBV27 to TRBJ2-7; 8 nucleotides align to TRBD1. V was pared by 0 bases and J by 5 bases, with 3 bases of the junction left unmatched. The CDR3 runs to 14 residues. Germline loops: CDR1 MNHEY, CDR2 SMNVEV (reference sequence). CDR3 protein: CASSLSRGPNEQYF. In nucleotides, the CDR3 is TGTGCCAGCAGTTTATCCAGGGGGCCTAACGAGCAGTACTTC.

This chain uses TRBV11-2 with TRBJ2-5; 7 nucleotides align to TRBD2. The CDR3 loop spans 15 amino acids. V lost 5 bases to trimming and J lost 9 bases; unmatched junction nucleotides: 15. CDR1 and CDR2 from the germline V gene are SGHAT and FQNNGV. This chain's CDR3 is CASSLRLADPRPQYF. The CDR3 coding sequence is TGTGCCAGCAGCCTCAGGCTAGCGGACCCCCGGCCCCAGTACTTC.

The chain has TRBV14 and TRBJ1-2; D is possibly TRBD1 (5 bases). The CDR3 runs to 15 residues. Trimming pared 4 bases from V and 5 bases from J, leaving 17 bases between. Germline CDR1 reads SGHDN; CDR2 reads FVKESK. The CDR3 spells CASSPSTGTIYGYTF. CDR3 DNA: TGTGCCAGCAGCCCCAGTACAGGAACTATATATGGCTACACCTTC.

V is TRBV5-4 and J is TRBJ2-7; D could derive from TRBD1 or TRBD2 (7 bases each). The germline V and J ends were trimmed by 4 bases and 5 bases, with 13 bases remaining between them. The CDR3 consists of 13 residues. CDR1 is SGHNT and CDR2 is YYREEE in the germline V gene (reference sequence). The CDR3 nucleotides are TGTGCCAGCAGCCGCAGGGGGGGGGACGAGCAGTACTTC. This encodes CASSRRGGDEQYF.

This clone turned up a few times. The chain has TRBV7-6 and TRBJ1-6, with TRBD1 identical over 8 bases. The CDR3 covers 12 residues. Germline lookup yields CDR1 SGHVS and CDR2 FNYEAQ. V lost 8 bases, J lost 10 bases, and 4 bases stayed unmatched. The CDR3: CASSRTGSPLHF. CDR3 in DNA: TGTGCCAGCTCAAGGACAGGGTCACCCCTCCACTTT.

This sequence joins TRBV12-5 and TRBJ2-6; no firm D call. The CDR3 runs to 12 residues. V lost 6 bases and J 2 bases, leaving 2 bases between the germline ends. The germline V gene encodes CDR1 LGHNT and CDR2 FRNRAP. CDR3 nucleotides: TGTGCTAGTGGCCCTGGGGCCAACGTCCTGACTTTC. Protein product: CASGPGANVLTF.

V gene TRBV9 combines with J gene TRBJ2-7; D perhaps matches TRBD2 (5 bases). Trimming shortened V by 1 base and J by 2 bases, and 10 bases separated the two germline ends. Germline V CDR1 and CDR2: SGDLS, YYNGEE. The CDR3 is 14 amino acids. CDR3 region: CASSVSGFTYEQYF. CDR3 sequence (DNA): TGTGCCAGCAGCGTAAGCGGATTTACCTACGAGCAGTACTTC.

J is TRBJ1-2 and V is TRBV6-6, with 7 bases lining up with TRBD1. CDR1 and CDR2 from the germline V gene are MNHNY and SVGAGI (reference sequence). The CDR3 consists of 13 residues. V was pared by 6 bases and J by 4 bases, with 5 bases of the junction left unmatched. The CDR3 protein is CASSKTGTYGYTF. In DNA form, the CDR3 reads TGTGCCAGCAGCAAGACAGGGACCTATGGCTACACCTTC.

The chain recombines TRBV7-9 with TRBJ1-4, with TRBD1 as a possible D gene (6 bases). The CDR3 consists of 15 residues. The germline V and J ends were trimmed by 5 bases and 4 bases, with 14 bases remaining between them. CDR1 is SEHNR and CDR2 is FQNEAQ in the germline V gene (reference sequence). CDR3 coding DNA: TGTGCCAGCAGCCTCCCGGGACACAGTAATGAAAAACTGTTTTTT. This sequence encodes CASSLPGHSNEKLFF.

The chain carries TRBV4-2 and TRBJ1-2; D is unclear. V was pared by 0 bases and J by 7 bases, with 15 bases between. CDR1 and CDR2 from the germline V gene are LGHNA and YNFKEQ. The CDR3 sequence is 15 residues long. The CDR3 DNA is TGTGCCAGCAGCCAAGAATTCTTCAATACCGTTGGCTACACCTTC. This translates into CASSQEFFNTVGYTF.

DNA for the CDR3: TGTGCCAGCAGCCCTATGGCGCCTAGCGGGGTGACAGATACGCAGTATTTT. Its translation is CASSPMAPSGVTDTQYF. The chain links TRBV5-6 to TRBJ2-3; 9 bases align to TRBD2. Germline loops: CDR1 SGHDT, CDR2 YYEEEE. After removal of 4 bases from V and 3 bases from J, the junction contained 12 bases not matched to a gene. The CDR3 consists of 17 residues.

The V call is TRBV10-3, the J call TRBJ2-1, with a tentative D call TRBD2 (5 bases). V was trimmed by 0 bases and J by 0 bases, leaving 9 bases between them. The CDR3 is 16 amino acids. CDR1 ENHRY and CDR2 SYGVKD come from the germline V gene. CDR3 DNA sequence: TGTGCCATCAGTGAGTCGACCCGGGGCTCCTACAATGAGCAGTTCTTC. Its protein product is CAISESTRGSYNEQFF.

V gene TRBV29-1 combines with J gene TRBJ1-2, with a possible D match to TRBD1 (6 bases). Trimming stripped 4 bases from V and 0 bases from J, with 15 bases between. Germline lookup yields CDR1 SQVTM and CDR2 ANQGSEA. The CDR3 consists of 15 residues. CDR3 DNA: TGCAGCGTTGGGCCAGACAGGAAAGCTAACTATGGCTACACCTTC. It specifies CSVGPDRKANYGYTF.